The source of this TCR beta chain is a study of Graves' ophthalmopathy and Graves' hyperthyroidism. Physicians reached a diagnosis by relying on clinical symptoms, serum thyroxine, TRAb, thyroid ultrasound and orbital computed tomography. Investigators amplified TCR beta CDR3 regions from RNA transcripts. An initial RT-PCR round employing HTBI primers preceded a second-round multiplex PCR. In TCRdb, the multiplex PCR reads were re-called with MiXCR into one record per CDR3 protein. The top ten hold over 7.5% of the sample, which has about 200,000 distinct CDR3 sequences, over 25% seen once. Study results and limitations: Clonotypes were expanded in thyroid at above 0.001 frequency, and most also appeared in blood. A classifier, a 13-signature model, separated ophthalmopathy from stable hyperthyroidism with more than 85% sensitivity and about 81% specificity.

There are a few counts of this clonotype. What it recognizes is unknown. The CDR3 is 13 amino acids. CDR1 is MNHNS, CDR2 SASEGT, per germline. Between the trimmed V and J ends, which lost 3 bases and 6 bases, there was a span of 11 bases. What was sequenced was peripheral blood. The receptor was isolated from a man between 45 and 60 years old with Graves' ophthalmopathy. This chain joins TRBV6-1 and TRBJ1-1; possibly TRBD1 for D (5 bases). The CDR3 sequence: CASSEGGFAEAFF. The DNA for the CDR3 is TGTGCCAGCAGTGAGGGGGGGTTCGCTGAAGCTTTCTTT.